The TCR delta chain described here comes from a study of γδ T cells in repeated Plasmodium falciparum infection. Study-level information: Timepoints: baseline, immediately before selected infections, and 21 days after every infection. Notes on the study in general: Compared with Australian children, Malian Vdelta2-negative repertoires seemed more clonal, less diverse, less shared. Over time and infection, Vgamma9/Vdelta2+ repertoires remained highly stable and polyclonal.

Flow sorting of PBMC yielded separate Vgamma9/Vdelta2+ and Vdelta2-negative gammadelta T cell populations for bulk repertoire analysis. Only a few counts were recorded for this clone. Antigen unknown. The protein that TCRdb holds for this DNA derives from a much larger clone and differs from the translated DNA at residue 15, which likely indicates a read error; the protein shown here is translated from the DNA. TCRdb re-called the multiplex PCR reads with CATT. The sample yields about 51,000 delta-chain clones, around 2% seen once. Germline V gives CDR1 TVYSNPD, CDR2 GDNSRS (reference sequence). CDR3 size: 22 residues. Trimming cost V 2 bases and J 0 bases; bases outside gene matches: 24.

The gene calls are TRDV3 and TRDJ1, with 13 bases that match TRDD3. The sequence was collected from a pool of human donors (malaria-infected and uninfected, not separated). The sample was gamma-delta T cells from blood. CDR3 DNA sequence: TGTGCCTTTTCTTCCTACGGCACCTTACTGGGGGATACGGTATCTCACACCGATAAACTCATCTTT. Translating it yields CAFSSYGTLLGDTVSHTDKLIF.